These 5 T cell receptor beta chains originate from one sample sequenced in a study of blood T cell repertoires in COVID-19. Repertoires were generated with immunoSEQ multiplex PCR, while TCRdb's copy carries only in-frame clones and drops some. The sample gives 150,000 to 200,000 clones, more than 75% of which show up once; around a sixth is in the top ten. The sequenced sample was peripheral blood. Every receptor here comes from a person aged 65 to 85 with COVID-19, enrolled during active disease.

The rearrangement uses TRBV28 and TRBJ2-1; D unclear. The germline gives CDR1 MDHEN, CDR2 SYDVKM. Trimming removed 6 bases from V and 7 bases from J, with 16 bases in between. This CDR3 comprises 14 residues. CDR3 sequence: CASSPPQEINEQFF. CDR3 DNA sequence: TGTGCCAGCAGCCCGCCTCAGGAAATAAATGAGCAGTTCTTC.

The rearrangement joins TRBV1 to TRBJ2-3; the tabulated D call, TRBD2, remains unverified against the DNA. TRBV1 is deemed a pseudogene. There are 17 residues in the CDR3. CDR3 region: CTSSQESVDSFSDTQYF. In nucleotides, the CDR3 is TGCACCAGCAGCCAAGAAAGCGTGGATAGCTTTAGCGATACGCAGTATTTT.

The chain combines TRBV9 with TRBJ2-5, with D hard to call. The CDR3 loop spans 12 amino acids. V shed 4 bases and J shed 4 bases, with 8 bases lying between them. Germline CDR1 reads SGDLS; CDR2 reads YYNGEE. Written as DNA, the CDR3 is TGTGCCAGCAGCCCCCCCGGAGAGACCCAGTACTTC. This encodes CASSPPGETQYF.

The chain joins TRBV6-2 or TRBV6-3 to TRBJ2-5, with D perhaps TRBD1 (6 bases). Trimming removed 5 bases from V and 1 base from J, with 20 bases in between. CDR3 length: 17 amino acids. Germline V lookup: CDR1 MNHEY, CDR2 SVGEGT. The CDR3 bases are TGTGCCAGCAGTCCCCCCTTTGGACAGATACCCCAAGAGACCCAGTACTTC. Translating gives CASSPPFGQIPQETQYF.

This chain joins TRBV5-8 and TRBJ2-7; 7 nucleotides agree with TRBD2. The CDR3 has 17 residues. With V trimmed by 0 bases and J by 3 bases, 12 bases remained unmatched. Germline V gene lookup returns CDR1 SGHTS and CDR2 YDEGEE. CDR3 amino acids: CASSLDTGGGLSYEQYF. In nucleotides, the CDR3 is TGTGCCAGCAGCTTGGATACAGGTGGGGGACTAAGCTACGAGCAGTACTTC.